Shown below are 27 T cell receptor beta chains from a single sample sequenced in a study of blood T cell repertoires in COVID-19. The table came from immunoSEQ multiplex PCR; TCRdb's copy has only in-frame clones and leaves some out. This sample has more than 95,000 clones, with roughly 80% found just once. The sample consisted of peripheral blood. The receptors stem from a man aged 55 to 69 with acute or convalescent COVID-19.

J is TRBJ2-5 and V is TRBV9; 10 bases are a match to TRBD1. The CDR3 totals 15 residues. V lost 4 bases to trimming and J lost 5 bases; unmatched junction nucleotides: 8. Germline V gives CDR1 SGDLS, CDR2 YYNGEE. The CDR3 nucleotides are TGTGCCAGCAGCTTCCGACAGGGGGCTCCCGAGACCCAGTACTTC. Its protein is CASSFRQGAPETQYF.

This chain connects TRBV12-3 or TRBV12-4 to TRBJ2-7, with 9 nucleotides matching TRBD1. The CDR3 loop spans 13 amino acids. With V trimmed by 8 bases and J by 4 bases, 6 bases remained unmatched. The CDR3 loop is CASGPGQGYEQYF. The CDR3 DNA reads as TGTGCCAGCGGTCCGGGACAGGGATACGAGCAGTACTTC.

The V call is TRBV28, the J call TRBJ1-1; D remains unclear. CDR1 and CDR2 (germline): MDHEN, SYDVKM. The CDR3 loop spans 17 amino acids. Deletions cut 2 bases from V and 1 base from J, with 17 bases between. CDR3: CASSLHGSSRPNTEAFF. The CDR3 region has the DNA TGTGCCAGCAGTTTACATGGTTCGAGCAGGCCGAACACTGAAGCTTTCTTT.

Of note for this clone: The identical CDR3 is also encoded by other nucleotide sequences in the sample. This rearrangement joins TRBV30 to TRBJ1-2, with 7 bases fitting TRBD1. V gave up 2 bases and J gave up 4 bases; unmatched junction bases: 4. CDR1 GTSNPN and CDR2 SVGIG come from the germline V gene (reference sequence). This CDR3 region has 13 residues. The chain's CDR3 is CAWSRDRPYGYTF. DNA of the CDR3: TGTGCCTGGAGTAGGGACAGACCCTATGGCTACACCTTC.

This chain uses TRBV10-2 with TRBJ2-3; 8 positions match TRBD2. The V gene end was trimmed by 11 bases and the J gene end by 0 bases; junction bases not matched to a gene: 7. The CDR3 spans 14 residues. The germline gives CDR1 WSHSY, CDR2 SAAADI. CDR3 bases: TGCGCCGCGGGGGGCTTGACTAGCACAGATACGCAGTATTTT. This translates into CAAGGLTSTDTQYF.

The chain is built from TRBV11-2 and TRBJ1-6; 7 bases line up with TRBD1. The CDR3 consists of 19 residues. The V gene end was trimmed by 1 base and the J gene end by 1 base; junction bases not matched to a gene: 10. Germline CDR1 SGHAT, CDR2 FQNNGV. CDR3 coding DNA: TGTGCCAGCAGCTTAGTAGGTGCAGGGGGTATGTCCTATAATTCACCCCTCCACTTT. Translation: CASSLVGAGGMSYNSPLHF.

The chain carries TRBV10-3 and TRBJ2-1, with 9 bases that match TRBD2. This CDR3 has 15 amino acids. Germline CDR1 and CDR2: ENHRY and SYGVKD. The ends lost 1 base at V and 8 bases at J; junction bases unmatched: 6. Written as DNA, the CDR3 is TGTGCCATCAGTGAGTTGCGGGAGGGCCCCCATGAGCAGTTCTTC. This encodes CAISELREGPHEQFF.

This clone came up a few times. J is TRBJ1-1 and V is TRBV18, with D perhaps TRBD1 (5 bases). This CDR3 comprises 16 residues. CDR1 and CDR2 (germline): KGHSH, LQKENI. V shed 3 bases and J shed 1 base, with 15 bases lying between them. This CDR3 reads CASSPPTGRGNTEAFF. The CDR3 DNA reads TGTGCCAGCTCACCTCCCACGGGGCGGGGGAACACTGAAGCTTTCTTT.

This rearrangement joins TRBV21-1 to TRBJ2-3; no check of the table's D call, TRBD2, against the DNA was made. TRBV21-1 constitutes a pseudogene. There are 17 residues in the CDR3. The CDR3 DNA sequence: TGTGCCAGCAGCGCTAGCGGGAGGGCCGAGGGCACAGATACGCAGTATTTT. This sequence encodes CASSASGRAEGTDTQYF.

This clone was counted between two and nine times. The V and J genes are TRBV5-1 and TRBJ1-2, with D tentatively TRBD1 (6 bases). The CDR3 is 16 residues long. Germline CDR1 SGHRS, CDR2 YFSETQ. The V end lost 4 bases, the J end lost 2 bases, and 18 bases lay between the germline ends. The CDR3 sequence is CASSQTPGGLNYGYTF. The CDR3, as DNA: TGCGCCAGCAGCCAAACCCCGGGGGGCTTAAACTATGGCTACACCTTC.

This chain links TRBV28 with TRBJ2-1; 9 nucleotides agree with TRBD1. Germline V CDR1 and CDR2: MDHEN, SYDVKM. With V trimmed by 5 bases and J by 9 bases, 11 bases remained unmatched. The CDR3 spans 15 residues. CDR3 bases: TGTGCCAGCAGTCCCCGGGACAGGGTTCTGGCTGAGCAGTTCTTC. Its protein product is CASSPRDRVLAEQFF.

This chain joins TRBV28 and TRBJ1-2; D is ambiguous. V was trimmed by 6 bases and J by 7 bases, leaving 15 bases between them. Germline CDR1 is MDHEN and CDR2 is SYDVKM. The CDR3 is 13 amino acids. CDR3 coding DNA: TGTGCCAGCAGCCCTACCTGGAGGGTTGGCTACACCTTC. This codes for CASSPTWRVGYTF.

The V and J genes are TRBV11-2 and TRBJ2-2; 8 bases agree with TRBD2. The junction had 6 bases not matched to a gene; V was cut back by 5 bases and J by 7 bases. Germline CDR1 is SGHAT and CDR2 is FQNNGV. The CDR3 is 14 residues long. CDR3 nucleotide sequence: TGTGCCAGCAGCCCTCGGGGGGGCGGCGGGGAGCTGTTTTTT. Translating gives CASSPRGGGGELFF.

This chain links TRBV5-1 with TRBJ1-4, with 9 bases aligning to TRBD1. The germline CDR1 and CDR2 sequences are SGHRS and YFSETQ. This CDR3 comprises 15 residues. The ends lost 2 bases at V and 8 bases at J; junction bases unmatched: 7. The DNA for the CDR3 is TGCGCCAGCAGCTTCAACAGGGGGCAAGGGGAAAAACTGTTTTTT. The encoded protein is CASSFNRGQGEKLFF.

The rearrangement joins TRBV18 to TRBJ1-2, with D possibly being TRBD1 (6 bases). The CDR3 runs to 13 residues. Germline V gene data show CDR1 as KGHSH and CDR2 as LQKENI. Trimming took off 5 bases at V and 2 bases at J, with 9 bases between the two ends. The CDR3 DNA follows: TGTGCCAGCTCATCGGACAGCAACTATGGCTACACCTTC. Protein: CASSSDSNYGYTF.

This clone was counted a few times. The rearrangement joins TRBV5-1 to TRBJ1-6; weak D call: TRBD1 (5 bases). Trimming pared 0 bases from V and 8 bases from J, leaving 12 bases between. Germline-derived CDR1 and CDR2 are SGHRS and YFSETQ. The CDR3 extends over 15 amino acids. The CDR3 coding sequence is TGCGCCAGCAGCTTGGACGGGGGAAGGGATTCACCCCTCCACTTT. Its protein product is CASSLDGGRDSPLHF.

The V gene is TRBV10-3, the J gene TRBJ2-1, with a weak D call TRBD2 (6 bases). The germline V and J ends were trimmed by 4 bases and 8 bases, with 18 bases remaining between them. CDR1 and CDR2 from the germline V gene are ENHRY and SYGVKD. This CDR3 contains 15 residues. CDR3 bases: TGTGCCATCAGTGCTTTCGGGACTGAAGGACATGAGCAGTTCTTC. Protein sequence: CAISAFGTEGHEQFF.

V usage is TRBV7-3 and J usage is TRBJ2-1; possibly TRBD1 for D (6 bases). The V end was cut by 5 bases, the J end by 3 bases, with 17 bases between. CDR1 SGHTA and CDR2 FQGTGA come from the germline V gene. This CDR3 is 16 amino acids long. CDR3 DNA: TGTGCCAGCAGCCCCCAGGGGCTAGCTAACTACAATGAGCAGTTCTTC. Translating gives CASSPQGLANYNEQFF. The full variable domain, rest sourced from reference TRBV7-3 and TRBJ2-1, is GAGVSQTPSNKVTEKGKYVELRCDPISGHTALYWYRQSLGQGPEFLIYFQGTGAADDSGLPNDRFFAVRPEGSVSTLKIQRTERGDSAVYLCASSPQGLANYNEQFFGPGTRLTVL.

The DNA of the CDR3 is TGTGCCAGCTCACCGCCCGGGACAGGGTACACTGAAGCTTTCTTT. It specifies CASSPPGTGYTEAFF. The chain has TRBV18 and TRBJ1-1, with TRBD1 matching over 9 bases. The CDR3 loop spans 15 amino acids. V lost 3 bases and J lost 3; bases outside the gene matches: 5. Germline V gives CDR1 KGHSH, CDR2 LQKENI. Based on the CDR3 plus reference TRBV18 and TRBJ1-1, the full variable domain is NAGVMQNPRHLVRRRGQEARLRCSPMKGHSHVYWYRQLPEEGLKFMVYLQKENIIDESGMPKERFSAEFPKEGPSILRIQQVVRGDSAAYFCASSPPGTGYTEAFFGQGTRLTVV.

V usage is TRBV9 and J usage is TRBJ2-1; 7 bases are a match to TRBD1. This CDR3 comprises 16 residues. Trimming cost V 0 bases and J 8 bases; bases outside gene matches: 11. The germline V gene has CDR1 SGDLS and CDR2 YYNGEE. The CDR3 loop is CASSVGRRQGNYEQFF. The CDR3 nucleotides read TGTGCCAGCAGCGTAGGCAGACGACAGGGAAACTATGAGCAGTTCTTC.

The chain has TRBV7-3 and TRBJ1-2, with D perhaps matching TRBD1 (5 bases). The CDR3 is made up of 15 amino acids. Trimming took 2 bases from V and 4 from J, leaving 14 bases between them. The germline V gene encodes CDR1 SGHTA and CDR2 FQGTGA. The CDR3: CASSLLGQSVYGYTF. CDR3 coding DNA: TGTGCCAGCAGCTTACTTGGACAATCGGTCTATGGCTACACCTTC. The variable domain in full, with the rest retrieved from reference TRBV7-3 and TRBJ1-2, is GAGVSQTPSNKVTEKGKYVELRCDPISGHTALYWYRQSLGQGPEFLIYFQGTGAADDSGLPNDRFFAVRPEGSVSTLKIQRTERGDSAVYLCASSLLGQSVYGYTFGSGTRLTVV.

This clone was detected a few times. This sequence joins TRBV9 and TRBJ1-1; D is unresolved. Germline-derived CDR1 and CDR2 are SGDLS and YYNGEE. Trimming removed 0 bases at V and 6 bases at J, with 9 bases between. The CDR3 totals 13 residues. CDR3 in amino acids: CASSVVGKSEAFF. DNA for the CDR3: TGTGCCAGCAGCGTAGTCGGGAAGTCTGAAGCTTTCTTT. The whole variable domain, remainder taken from reference TRBV9 and TRBJ1-1, is DSGVTQTPKHLITATGQRVTLRCSPRSGDLSVYWYQQSLDQGLQFLIQYYNGEERAKGNILERFSAQQFPDLHSELNLSSLELGDSALYFCASSVVGKSEAFFGQGTRLTVV.

This clone was seen only a few times. The chain couples TRBV5-1 to TRBJ2-5; the D gene is possibly TRBD1 (6 bases). The CDR3 extends over 14 amino acids. Trimming pared 4 bases from V and 1 base from J, leaving 11 bases between. The germline gives CDR1 SGHRS, CDR2 YFSETQ. The CDR3 reads CASSNDRIQETQYF. CDR3 in DNA: TGCGCCAGCAGCAACGACAGGATCCAAGAGACCCAGTACTTC.

The rearrangement links TRBV7-6 to TRBJ2-7; 8 positions agree with TRBD2. V shed 0 bases and J 1 base; nucleotides not matched to a gene: 8. The germline V gene encodes CDR1 SGHVS and CDR2 FNYEAQ. The CDR3 consists of 17 residues. Written as DNA, the CDR3 is TGTGCCAGCAGCTTAGCCGCAGCGGGAGTAAATTCCTACGAGCAGTACTTC. It translates to CASSLAAAGVNSYEQYF.

The chain combines TRBV2 with TRBJ1-2; D call uncertain. Germline-derived CDR1 and CDR2 are SNHLY and FYNNEI. The germline V and J ends were trimmed by 7 bases and 6 bases, with 9 bases remaining between them. There are 11 residues in the CDR3. The CDR3 loop is CASTGWDGYTF. In nucleotides, the CDR3 is TGTGCCAGCACGGGATGGGATGGCTACACCTTC.

This chain joins TRBV28 and TRBJ2-3; TRBD2 matches 12 bases. V was pared by 5 bases and J by 2 bases, with 2 bases of the junction left unmatched. This CDR3 comprises 15 residues. Per the germline V gene, CDR1 is MDHEN and CDR2 is SYDVKM. The CDR3 region has the DNA TGTGCCAGCAGTCGACTAGCGGGAGACACAGATACGCAGTATTTT. Its protein is CASSRLAGDTDTQYF.

V gene TRBV29-1 combines with J gene TRBJ1-2, with 7 nucleotides matching TRBD1. The germline gives CDR1 SQVTM, CDR2 ANQGSEA. V trimming: 6 bases; J trimming: 3 bases; junction bases outside the gene matches: 4. CDR3 length equals 12 residues. The CDR3 DNA reads as TGCAGCGTCCATACAGGGGACTATGGCTACACCTTC. Protein product: CSVHTGDYGYTF.